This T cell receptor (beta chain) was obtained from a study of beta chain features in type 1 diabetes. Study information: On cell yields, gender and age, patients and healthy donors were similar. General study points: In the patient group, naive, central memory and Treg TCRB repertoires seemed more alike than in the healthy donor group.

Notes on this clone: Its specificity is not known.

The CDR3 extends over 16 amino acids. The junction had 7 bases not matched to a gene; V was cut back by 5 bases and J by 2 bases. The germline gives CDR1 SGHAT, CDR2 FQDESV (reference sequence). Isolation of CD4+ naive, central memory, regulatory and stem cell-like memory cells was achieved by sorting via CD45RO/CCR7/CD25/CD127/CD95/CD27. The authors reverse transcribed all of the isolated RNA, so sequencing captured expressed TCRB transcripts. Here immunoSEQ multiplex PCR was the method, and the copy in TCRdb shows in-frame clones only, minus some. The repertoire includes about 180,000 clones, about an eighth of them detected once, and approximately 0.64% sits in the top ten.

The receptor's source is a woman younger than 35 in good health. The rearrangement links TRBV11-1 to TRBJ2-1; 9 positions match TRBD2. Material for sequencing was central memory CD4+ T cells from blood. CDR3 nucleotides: TGTGCCAGCAGCCTCCACTCTAGCGGGGCCTACAATGAGCAGTTCTTC. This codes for CASSLHSSGAYNEQFF.